Listed here are 10 T cell receptor beta chains from one sample, sequenced in a study of blood T cell repertoires in COVID-19. Data came from immunoSEQ multiplex PCR; TCRdb stores just in-frame clones and leaves some out. In the table there are about 73,000 clones, 75% to 90% of which are singletons. The material sequenced was peripheral blood. The receptors were sampled from a man older than 75 with active or convalescent COVID-19.

The chain combines TRBV5-3 with TRBJ2-3, with 9 bases lining up with TRBD2. TRBV5-3 is labeled an ORF, and its function is uncertain. This CDR3 has 17 amino acids. The trim removed 2 bases at V and 3 bases at J, leaving 10 bases unmatched. The CDR3 DNA reads as TGTGCCAGAAGCTTACAGCGGGAGGACCGGGGGACAGATACGCAGTATTTT. As protein: CARSLQREDRGTDTQYF.

In its sample, this clone was seen a few times. The rearrangement uses TRBV6-6 and TRBJ1-1; the D gene is possibly TRBD1 (5 bases). V lost 4 bases and J 1 base, leaving 10 bases between the germline ends. This CDR3 spans 14 amino acids. Germline CDR1 and CDR2: MNHNY and SVGAGI (reference sequence). The CDR3 region is CASSWGGWNTEAFF. CDR3 in DNA: TGTGCCAGCAGTTGGGGGGGATGGAACACTGAAGCTTTCTTT.

J is TRBJ2-1 and V is TRBV11-3; D not resolved. CDR1 is SGHNT, CDR2 YENEEA, per germline. This CDR3 is built from 14 residues. The ends were cut back, 5 bases at V and 0 bases at J, with 8 bases in the middle. The CDR3 reads CASSDLGSYNEQFF. The CDR3, as DNA: TGTGCCAGCAGCGATCTAGGCTCCTACAATGAGCAGTTCTTC.

The rearrangement links TRBV19 to TRBJ2-2; D might be TRBD2 (5 bases). The CDR3 runs 14 residues. Trimming removed 5 bases at V and 3 bases at J, with 10 bases between. CDR1 LNHDA and CDR2 SQIVND come from the germline V gene (reference sequence). As DNA, the CDR3 is TGTGCCAGTAGTCCAGGACTGTACACCGGGGAGCTGTTTTTT. Its translation: CASSPGLYTGELFF.

V gene TRBV7-9 combines with J gene TRBJ2-2, with 15 bases lining up with TRBD2. The ends lost 0 bases at V and 5 bases at J; junction bases unmatched: 7. The CDR3 is 19 amino acids. CDR1 and CDR2 (germline): SEHNR, FQNEAQ (reference sequence). The CDR3: CASSLALGLAGGRTGELFF. In nucleotides, the CDR3 is TGTGCCAGCAGCTTAGCGCTGGGACTAGCGGGAGGTCGAACCGGGGAGCTGTTTTTT.

The chain recombines TRBV4-1 with TRBJ2-3, with D hard to call. V was trimmed by 0 bases and J by 0 bases, leaving 10 bases between them. CDR3 length: 16 amino acids. Germline V gene data show CDR1 as MGHRA and CDR2 as YSYEKL. CDR3 region: CASSQEPGYSTDTQYF. The DNA of the CDR3 is TGCGCCAGCAGCCAAGAGCCGGGTTACAGCACAGATACGCAGTATTTT.

The table lists this clone with a few counts. The chain uses TRBV5-1 and TRBJ1-1; 7 nucleotides align to TRBD1. There are 14 residues in the CDR3. CDR1 and CDR2 from the germline V gene are SGHRS and YFSETQ. J lost 3 bases, V lost 2 bases, and 4 bases had no gene match. The CDR3 protein is CASSLTGADTEAFF. In DNA form, the CDR3 reads TGCGCCAGCAGCTTAACAGGGGCTGACACTGAAGCTTTCTTT.

A single count supports this clone. The rearrangement uses TRBV9 and TRBJ1-6; 7 nucleotides agree with TRBD1. V shed 1 base and J 7 bases; nucleotides not matched to a gene: 5. The CDR3 consists of 15 residues. From germline, CDR1 is SGDLS and CDR2 YYNGEE. The CDR3 region has the DNA TGTGCCAGCAGCGTAACGGACAGGCTCAATTCACCCCTCCACTTT. Amino acids: CASSVTDRLNSPLHF.

This clone was recorded once. J is TRBJ1-5 and V is TRBV6-1; no reliable D call. The germline CDR1 and CDR2 sequences are MNHNS and SASEGT. The CDR3 length is 14 residues. Trimming removed 2 bases at V and 1 base at J, with 6 bases between. CDR3 region: CASSETRSNQPQHF. CDR3 DNA sequence: TGTGCCAGCAGTGAAACGCGGAGCAATCAGCCCCAGCATTTT.

The chain links TRBV7-2 to TRBJ2-6, with 12 bases fitting TRBD2. Germline assignment: CDR1 SGHTA and CDR2 FQGNSA. The CDR3 is made up of 18 amino acids. Trimming removed 3 bases from V and 3 bases from J; junction bases left unmatched: 6. The CDR3 coding sequence is TGTGCCAGCAGCTTGTGGTCTAGCGGGAGGGATGGGGCCAACGTCCTGACTTTC. It yields the protein CASSLWSSGRDGANVLTF.